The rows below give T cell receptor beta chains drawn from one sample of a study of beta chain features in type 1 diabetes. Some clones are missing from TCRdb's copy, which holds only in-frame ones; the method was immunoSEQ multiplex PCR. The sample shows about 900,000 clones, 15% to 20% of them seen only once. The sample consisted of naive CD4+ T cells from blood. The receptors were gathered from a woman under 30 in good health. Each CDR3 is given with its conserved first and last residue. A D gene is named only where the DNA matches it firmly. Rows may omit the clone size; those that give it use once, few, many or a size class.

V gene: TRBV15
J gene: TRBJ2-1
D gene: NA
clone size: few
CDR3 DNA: TGTGCCACCAGCAGAGGGGCCGTAAATGAGCAGTTCTTC
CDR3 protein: CATSRGAVNEQFF

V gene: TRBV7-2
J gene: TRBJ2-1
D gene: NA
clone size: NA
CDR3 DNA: TGTGCCAGCACTACCTATAGGGGCTCCTACAATGAGCAGTTCTTC
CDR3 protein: CASTTYRGSYNEQFF

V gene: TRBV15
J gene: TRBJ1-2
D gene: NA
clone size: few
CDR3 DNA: TGTGCCACCAGCAGCCCGGGGGCTGGCTATGGCTACACCTTC
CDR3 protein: CATSSPGAGYGYTF

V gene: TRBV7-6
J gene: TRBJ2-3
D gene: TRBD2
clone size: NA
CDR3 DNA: TGTGCCAGCAGCTTGACGCTAGCGGCGTCCGGAGATACGCAGTATTTT
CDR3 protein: CASSLTLAASGDTQYF

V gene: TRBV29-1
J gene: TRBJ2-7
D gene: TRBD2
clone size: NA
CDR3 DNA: TGCAGCGTTGGCGGGAGGGCTAGATACGAGCAGTACTTC
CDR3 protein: CSVGGRARYEQYF

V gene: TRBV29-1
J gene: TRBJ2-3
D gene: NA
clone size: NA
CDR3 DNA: TGCAGCGTTGAAGGGGTCACAGATACGCAGTATTTT
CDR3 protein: CSVEGVTDTQYF

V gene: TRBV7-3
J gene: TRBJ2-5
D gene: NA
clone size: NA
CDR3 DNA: TGTGCCAGCAGCCTGACAGCCCGAGAGACCCAGTACTTC
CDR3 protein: CASSLTARETQYF

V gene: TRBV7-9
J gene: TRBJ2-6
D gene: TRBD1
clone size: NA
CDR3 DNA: TGTGCCAGCCCTCGGTCCGGGACAGGGCCTGGAGGTGGGGCCAACGTCCTGACTTTC
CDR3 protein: CASPRSGTGPGGGANVLTF

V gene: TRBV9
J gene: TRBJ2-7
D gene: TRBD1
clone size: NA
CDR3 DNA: TGTGCCAGCAGCGTAGAGGGGACAGATTACGAGCAGTACTTC
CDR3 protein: CASSVEGTDYEQYF

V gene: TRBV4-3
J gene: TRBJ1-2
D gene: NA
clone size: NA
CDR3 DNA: TGCGCCAGCAGCCAAGAGTATACTTCGGGCATGGGCTATGGCTACACCTTC
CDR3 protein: CASSQEYTSGMGYGYTF

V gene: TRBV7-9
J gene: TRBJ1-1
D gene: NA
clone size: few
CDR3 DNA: TGTGCCAGCAGCTTATTAGGGGGTGAGGGTGAAGCTTTCTTT
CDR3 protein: CASSLLGGEGEAFF

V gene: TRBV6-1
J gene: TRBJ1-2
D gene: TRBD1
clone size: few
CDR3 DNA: TGTGCCAGCAGGGACAGGCCCTATGGCTACACCTTC
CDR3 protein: CASRDRPYGYTF

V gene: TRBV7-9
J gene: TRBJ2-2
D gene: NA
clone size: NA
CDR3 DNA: TGTGCCAGCACCAGGACTGTTCCCGGGGAGCTGTTTTTT
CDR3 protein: CASTRTVPGELFF

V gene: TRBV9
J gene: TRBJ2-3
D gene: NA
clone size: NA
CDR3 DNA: TGTGCCAGCAGCGTAGGCGCGGACCCTAGCACAGATACGCAGTATTTT
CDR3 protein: CASSVGADPSTDTQYF

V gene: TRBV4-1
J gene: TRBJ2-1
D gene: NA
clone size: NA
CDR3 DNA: TGCGCCAGCAGCCAAGGAATAGGTAGCGATGAGCAGTTCTTC
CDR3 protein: CASSQGIGSDEQFF

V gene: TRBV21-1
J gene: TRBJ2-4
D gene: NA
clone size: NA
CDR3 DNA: TGTGCCAGCAGCAAAATTTTAGGGGGTTTTGCCAAAAACATTCAGTACTTC
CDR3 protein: CASSKILGGFAKNIQYF

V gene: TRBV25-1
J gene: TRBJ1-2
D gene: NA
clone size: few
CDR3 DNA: TGTGCCAGCAGTGAAGGGGGAAGGAGCTACACCTTC
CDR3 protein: CASSEGGRSYTF

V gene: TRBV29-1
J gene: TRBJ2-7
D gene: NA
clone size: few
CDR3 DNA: TGCAGCGCCCAAAGATGGGGGGGGGCCGAGCAGTACTTC
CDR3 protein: CSAQRWGGAEQYF

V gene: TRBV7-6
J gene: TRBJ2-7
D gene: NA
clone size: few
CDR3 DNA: TGTGCCAGCAGCTTAGCCTCGAAGCAGTACTTC
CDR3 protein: CASSLASKQYF

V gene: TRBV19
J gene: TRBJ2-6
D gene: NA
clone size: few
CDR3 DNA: TGTGCCAGTAGCCAGGGCCCTGGGGCCAACGTCCTGACTTTC
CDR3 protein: CASSQGPGANVLTF

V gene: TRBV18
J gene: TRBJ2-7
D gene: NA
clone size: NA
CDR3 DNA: TGTGCCAGCTCACCCGGGACACCAACCACCTACGAGCAGTACTTC
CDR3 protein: CASSPGTPTTYEQYF

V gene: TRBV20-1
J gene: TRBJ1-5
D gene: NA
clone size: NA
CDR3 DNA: TGCAGTGCCGGGGGTGAGGAGCCCCAGCATTTT
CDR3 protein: CSAGGEEPQHF

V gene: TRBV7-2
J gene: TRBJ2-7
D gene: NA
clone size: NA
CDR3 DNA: TGTGCCAGCAGCCAGGACTACGAGCAGTACTTC
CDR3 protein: CASSQDYEQYF

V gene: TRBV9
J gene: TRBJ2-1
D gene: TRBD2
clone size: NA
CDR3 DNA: TGTGCCAGCAGTGACCAGACTAGCGGGGGCTACAATGAGCAGTTCTTC
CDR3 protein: CASSDQTSGGYNEQFF

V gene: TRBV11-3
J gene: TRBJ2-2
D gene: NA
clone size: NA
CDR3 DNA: TGTGCCAGCAGCCCCCACGGGAGCATCGCCGGGGAGCTGTTTTTT
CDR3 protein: CASSPHGSIAGELFF

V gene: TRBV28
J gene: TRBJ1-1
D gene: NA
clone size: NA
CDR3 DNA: TGTGCCAGCATTAGGCAGGGCGGCACTGAAGCTTTCTTT
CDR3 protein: CASIRQGGTEAFF

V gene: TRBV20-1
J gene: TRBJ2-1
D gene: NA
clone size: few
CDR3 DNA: TGCAGTGCTCCGCACAATGAGCAGTTCTTC
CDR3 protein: CSAPHNEQFF

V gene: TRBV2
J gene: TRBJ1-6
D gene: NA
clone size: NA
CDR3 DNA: TGTGCCAGCTCCTATAATTCACCCCTCCACTTT
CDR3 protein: CASSYNSPLHF

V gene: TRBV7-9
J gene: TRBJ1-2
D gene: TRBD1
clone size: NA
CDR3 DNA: TGTGCCAGCAGCCTCGCGAGGACAGGGGGCCATGGCTACACCTTC
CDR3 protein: CASSLARTGGHGYTF

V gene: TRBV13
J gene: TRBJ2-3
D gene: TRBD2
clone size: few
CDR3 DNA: TGTGCCAGCAGCTGGAGACTAGCGGCAAGCACAGATACGCAGTATTTT
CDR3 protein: CASSWRLAASTDTQYF

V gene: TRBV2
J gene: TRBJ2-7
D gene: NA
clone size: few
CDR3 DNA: TGTGCCAGCAGTGATTGGCTCTACGAGCAGTACTTC
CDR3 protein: CASSDWLYEQYF

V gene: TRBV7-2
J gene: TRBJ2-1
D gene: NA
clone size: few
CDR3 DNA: TGTGCCAGCAGTACCCGACAGGACAATGAGCAGTTCTTC
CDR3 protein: CASSTRQDNEQFF

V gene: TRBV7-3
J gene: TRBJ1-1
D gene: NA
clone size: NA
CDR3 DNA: TGTGCCAGCAGCTTTTCCAGGGCGTCCGGAGGGACTGAAGCTTTCTTT
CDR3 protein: CASSFSRASGGTEAFF

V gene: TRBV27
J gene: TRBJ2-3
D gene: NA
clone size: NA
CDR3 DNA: TGTGCCAGCAGTCTCCGTTCTAGCGGCACAGATACGCAGTATTTT
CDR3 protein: CASSLRSSGTDTQYF

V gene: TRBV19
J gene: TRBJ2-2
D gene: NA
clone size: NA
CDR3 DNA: TGTGCCACCCGGGACCTCTTGGCGAAGGGGCCAAACACCGGGGAGCTGTTTTTT
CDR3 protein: CATRDLLAKGPNTGELFF

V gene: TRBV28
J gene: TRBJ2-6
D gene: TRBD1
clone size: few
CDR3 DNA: TGTGCCAGCAGTTCCTCGGGACAGGTCTCTGGGGCCAACGTCCTGACTTTC
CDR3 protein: CASSSSGQVSGANVLTF

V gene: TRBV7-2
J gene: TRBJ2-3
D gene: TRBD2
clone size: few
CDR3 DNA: TGTGCCAGCAGCCCGGGACTAGCGCGCATGGATACGCAGTATTTT
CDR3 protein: CASSPGLARMDTQYF

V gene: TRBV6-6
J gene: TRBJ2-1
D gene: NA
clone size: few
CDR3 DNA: TGTGCCAGCAGTTACTCGGCAGGGACGAATGAGCAGTTCTTC
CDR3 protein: CASSYSAGTNEQFF

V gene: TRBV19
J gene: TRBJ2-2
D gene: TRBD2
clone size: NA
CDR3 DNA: TGTGCCAGTAGTCTAGCGGGAGGGCGAACCGGGGAGCTGTTTTTT
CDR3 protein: CASSLAGGRTGELFF

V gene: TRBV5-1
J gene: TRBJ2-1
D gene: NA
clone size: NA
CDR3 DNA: TGCGCCAGCAGCTTGTTGTCCACGGGCAATGAGCAGTTCTTC
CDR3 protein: CASSLLSTGNEQFF